One and the same sample provided the 20 T cell receptor beta chains below, sequenced in a study of blood T cell repertoires in COVID-19. Assay: immunoSEQ multiplex PCR; the TCRdb copy retains only in-frame clones and omits some. This table holds some 43,000 clones, about 81% found once. What was sequenced was peripheral blood. These TCRs come from a man in his forties or fifties with active COVID-19.

This chain connects TRBV7-2 to TRBJ2-5, with a possible D match to TRBD2 (6 bases). Per germline, CDR1 SGHTA and CDR2 FQGNSA. The CDR3 length is 15 residues. Trimming pared 6 bases from V and 9 bases from J, leaving 23 bases between. In nucleotides, the CDR3 is TGTGCCAGCAGAACTCAGGGCGGCGGGGCTGAGCCCCAGTACTTC. Residues: CASRTQGGGAEPQYF. The complete variable domain, with remaining parts taken from reference TRBV7-2 and TRBJ2-5, reads GAGVSQSPSNKVTEKGKDVELRCDPISGHTALYWYRQSLGQGLEFLIYFQGNSAPDKSGLPSDRFSAERTGGSVSTLTIQRTQQEDSAVYLCASRTQGGGAEPQYFGPGTRLLVL.

This clone was picked up one time. The rearrangement uses TRBV10-2 and TRBJ2-1; the D gene is possibly TRBD2 (5 bases). This CDR3 is built from 16 residues. Germline lookup yields CDR1 WSHSY and CDR2 SAAADI. V dropped 3 bases and J dropped 2 bases, with 14 bases sitting between them. The CDR3 region is CASSDLVARPYNEQFF. CDR3 sequence (DNA): TGCGCCAGCAGTGATTTGGTAGCGAGACCCTACAATGAGCAGTTCTTC.

The rearrangement joins TRBV6-6 to TRBJ1-1; tentative D call: TRBD1 (5 bases). The ends were cut back, 6 bases at V and 0 bases at J, with 11 bases in the middle. This CDR3 spans 14 amino acids. The V gene's germline CDR1 is MNHNY and CDR2 SVGAGI (reference sequence). In DNA form, the CDR3 reads TGTGCCAGCAGACCGCAGGGCCTGAACACTGAAGCTTTCTTT. Translated: CASRPQGLNTEAFF.

This rearrangement joins TRBV5-1 to TRBJ2-1; 9 nucleotides align to TRBD2. The CDR3 spans 15 residues. Germline CDR1 and CDR2: SGHRS and YFSETQ. The ends lost 0 bases at V and 6 bases at J; junction bases unmatched: 4. The CDR3 loop is CASSLAGRGGNEQFF. The CDR3 DNA reads TGCGCCAGCAGCTTGGCCGGGCGGGGGGGCAATGAGCAGTTCTTC.

V is TRBV15 and J is TRBJ2-7; 10 bases are shared with TRBD1. V dropped 4 bases and J dropped 1; count of bases not matched to a gene: 7. This CDR3 is built from 16 residues. Germline V gene data show CDR1 as LNHNV and CDR2 as YYDKDF (reference sequence). CDR3 residues: CATSTDRGQLSYEQYF. In nucleotides, the CDR3 is TGTGCCACCAGCACCGACAGGGGGCAACTATCCTACGAGCAGTACTTC.

The rearrangement links TRBV27 to TRBJ1-2, with 7 positions matching TRBD1. Germline V CDR1 and CDR2: MNHEY, SMNVEV (reference sequence). This CDR3 comprises 15 residues. The trim removed 3 bases at V and 8 bases at J, leaving 12 bases unmatched. The CDR3 bases are TGTGCCAGCAGTTTTTCCATGAGGACAGGTCAAGGCTACACCTTC. This codes for CASSFSMRTGQGYTF.

A few counts support this clone. V gene TRBV7-8 combines with J gene TRBJ1-1; D gene unclear. CDR3 size: 16 residues. V lost 5 bases, J lost 4 bases, and 20 bases lay in between. Germline CDR1 reads SGHVS; CDR2 reads FQNEAQ. CDR3 sequence reads: CASSPNPGGGFTEAFF. The DNA of the CDR3 is TGTGCCAGCAGCCCAAATCCCGGAGGTGGGTTCACTGAAGCTTTCTTT.

This clone was seen just once. The gene calls are TRBV19 and TRBJ2-3; the match to TRBD1 covers 7 bases. J gave up 4 bases and V 3 bases, and 10 bases lay outside the gene matches. CDR1 is LNHDA, CDR2 SQIVND, per germline (reference sequence). This CDR3 region has 16 residues. The CDR3 sequence is CASSIEGAWGPDTQYF. The DNA of the CDR3 is TGTGCCAGTAGTATCGAGGGGGCGTGGGGGCCAGATACGCAGTATTTT.

The rearrangement links TRBV5-6 to TRBJ2-5; TRBD2 aligns across 8 bases. The CDR3 consists of 15 residues. Unmatched junction bases numbered 4, after V lost 2 bases and J lost 1 base. Germline CDR1 reads SGHDT; CDR2 reads YYEEEE. The CDR3 nucleotides are TGTGCCAGCAGCTTTCGGCGGGGGGTCCAAGAGACCCAGTACTTC. Its translation: CASSFRRGVQETQYF. Full variable domain (missing parts from reference TRBV5-6 and TRBJ2-5): DAGVTQSPTHLIKTRGQQVTLRCSPKSGHDTVSWYQQALGQGPQFIFQYYEEEERQRGNFPDRFSGHQFPNYSSELNVNALLLGDSALYLCASSFRRGVQETQYFGPGTRLLVL.

CDR3 residues: CASSSPGLRFNTEAFF. Written as DNA, the CDR3 is TGTGCCAGCAGTTCTCCGGGACTGCGGTTTAACACTGAAGCTTTCTTT. The chain couples TRBV28 to TRBJ1-1; a possible D gene is TRBD1 (5 bases). V shed 4 bases and J shed 2 bases, with 17 bases lying between them. CDR1 and CDR2 (germline): MDHEN, SYDVKM. This CDR3 comprises 16 residues.

The chain recombines TRBV6-5 with TRBJ2-1, with 9 positions matching TRBD1. The CDR3 is made up of 14 amino acids. The ends lost 6 bases at V and 9 bases at J; junction bases unmatched: 9. The germline V gene encodes CDR1 MNHEY and CDR2 SVGAGI. CDR3 amino acids: CASSTGTGTREQFF. CDR3 sequence (DNA): TGTGCCAGCAGCACCGGGACAGGGACGCGTGAGCAGTTCTTC.

The chain recombines TRBV3-1 (or the pseudogene TRBV3-2) with TRBJ2-3; D perhaps matches TRBD2 (6 bases). Germline assignment: CDR1 LGHDT and CDR2 YNNKEL (reference sequence). The CDR3 consists of 14 residues. V gave up 3 bases and J gave up 3 bases, with 10 bases separating them. CDR3 DNA: TGTGCCAGCAGCCAGGGAGGAAGGACAGATACGCAGTATTTT. Amino acid sequence: CASSQGGRTDTQYF.

The V gene is TRBV19, the J gene TRBJ2-3; possibly TRBD2 for D (6 bases). CDR3 size: 12 residues. V lost 3 bases, J lost 14 bases, and 15 bases lay in between. Per the germline V gene, CDR1 is LNHDA and CDR2 is SQIVND (reference sequence). The CDR3 sequence: CASSIIPGERYF. CDR3 nucleotide sequence: TGTGCCAGTAGTATCATCCCGGGGGAACGGTATTTT.

The chain links TRBV5-1 to TRBJ2-3; 12 nucleotides agree with TRBD2. With V trimmed by 4 bases and J by 6 bases, 3 bases remained unmatched. This CDR3 region has 14 residues. CDR1 is SGHRS and CDR2 is YFSETQ in the germline V gene. CDR3 DNA sequence: TGCGCCAGCAGCGGACTAGCGGGGTACGATACGCAGTATTTT. Residues: CASSGLAGYDTQYF. The full variable domain, rest sourced from reference TRBV5-1 and TRBJ2-3, is KAGVTQTPRYLIKTRGQQVTLSCSPISGHRSVSWYQQTPGQGLQFLFEYFSETQRNKGNFPGRFSGRQFSNSRSEMNVSTLELGDSALYLCASSGLAGYDTQYFGPGTRLTVL.

The chain couples TRBV13 to TRBJ2-5; the D gene is possibly TRBD2 (5 bases). Trimming stripped 4 bases from V and 4 bases from J, with 10 bases between. The CDR3 loop spans 13 amino acids. Germline-derived CDR1 and CDR2 are PRHDT and FYEKMQ (reference sequence). The CDR3 here is CASSSPEGETQYF. Here the CDR3 DNA reads TGTGCCAGCAGCTCCCCCGAGGGAGAGACCCAGTACTTC.

The rearrangement links TRBV24-1 to TRBJ2-3, with 7 nucleotides matching TRBD2. Germline trimming cut 5 bases from V and 3 bases from J; bases unmatched to any gene: 7. The germline V gene encodes CDR1 KGHDR and CDR2 SFDVKD. The CDR3 runs 15 residues. The CDR3 DNA follows: TGTGCCACCAGTGGAACGACGGGGGGAACAGATACGCAGTATTTT. It encodes CATSGTTGGTDTQYF.

This clone was picked up one time. V and J are TRBV27 and TRBJ2-7; 9 bases match TRBD1. CDR1 is MNHEY, CDR2 SMNVEV, per germline (reference sequence). The CDR3 spans 13 residues. Trimming took 6 bases from V and 6 from J; bases not matched to a gene: 6. The CDR3, as DNA: TGTGCCAGCAGCTTGAACAGGGGGCTCGAGCAGTACTTC. It codes for CASSLNRGLEQYF.

For the CDR3, the DNA is TGTGCCAGCAGCTTGGGACTCGCAGGGACAGATACGCAGTATTTT. As protein: CASSLGLAGTDTQYF. The rearrangement links TRBV5-8 to TRBJ2-3; perhaps TRBD1 as D (5 bases). From germline, CDR1 is SGHTS and CDR2 YDEGEE. Trimming removed 0 bases from V and 3 bases from J, with 11 bases in between. The CDR3 runs to 15 residues.

This rearrangement joins TRBV7-6 to TRBJ1-1; 9 bases line up with TRBD1. With 1 base clipped from V and 4 bases from J, the junction kept 7 bases outside the gene matches. This CDR3 is built from 16 residues. Germline CDR1 reads SGHVS; CDR2 reads FNYEAQ. CDR3 residues: CASSLDPGQGSTEAFF. DNA for the CDR3: TGTGCCAGCAGCTTAGATCCGGGACAGGGCAGCACTGAAGCTTTCTTT.

The chain links TRBV3-1 (or the pseudogene TRBV3-2) to TRBJ2-7; no definite D call. There are 13 residues in the CDR3. The germline V and J ends were trimmed by 0 bases and 6 bases, with 9 bases remaining between them. CDR1 LGHDT and CDR2 YNNKEL come from the germline V gene (reference sequence). The CDR3: CASSQDFGSEQYF. DNA for the CDR3: TGTGCCAGCAGCCAAGATTTCGGTTCCGAGCAGTACTTC.